The TCR beta chain described here comes from a study of shared clonotypes between healthy human individuals. Study results and limitations: Blood was the only sampled material, and tissue repertoires likely differ. Of the naive CD4 clonotypes, about 5.4% were shared across a few donors.

Assay used: immunoSEQ multiplex PCR; TCRdb lists only in-frame clones, some missing. The table shows 2.3 million or so clones, with approximately 95% occurring only once. On this clone itself: Its antigen is undetermined.

V was shortened by 10 bases and J by 6 bases, with 10 bases between the two germline ends. This CDR3 is 10 amino acids long. Germline V gene data show CDR1 as SGHTA and CDR2 as FQGTGA. The chain couples TRBV7-3 to TRBJ2-7; D is possibly TRBD2 (5 bases). This clonotype originated in a man between 18 and 35 years old in good health. Some clones in this sample may be carry-over from other donors' samples. Sequenced: naive CD4+ T cells from PBMCs. Stated subset: CD45RA+ positively selected. The DNA for the CDR3 is TGTGCCAATCCGGGATCCGAGCAGTACTTC. Its translation: CANPGSEQYF.